The clone carrying this TCR beta chain was detected only once. Authors' methods: Reference gene primer amplification in the assay estimated nucleated cell counts. Assay used: immunoSEQ multiplex PCR; TCRdb lists only in-frame clones, some missing. Clone size and the V and J calls come from that table; the DNA yielded D and trimming. The profile shows over 150,000 clones, 85% of them singletons. The V gene's germline CDR1 is LNHDA and CDR2 SQIVND (reference sequence). V dropped 3 bases and J dropped 3 bases, with 15 bases sitting between them. CDR3 length equals 16 residues. This specimen belongs to a study of blood T cell repertoires in COVID-19. Study information: The analysed material was cDNA or gDNA that came from T cells, B-cell-depleted T cells, or PBMCs.

Followed longitudinally, the Seattle patients had been enrolled during active infection. The TCR was taken from an elderly woman with COVID-19, enrolled during active disease. What was sequenced was peripheral blood. The chain uses TRBV19 and TRBJ2-4; D might be TRBD1 (5 bases). The CDR3 loop is CASSIRAGLGKNIQYF. Written as DNA, the CDR3 is TGTGCCAGTAGTATTCGGGCAGGGTTGGGCAAAAACATTCAGTACTTC.